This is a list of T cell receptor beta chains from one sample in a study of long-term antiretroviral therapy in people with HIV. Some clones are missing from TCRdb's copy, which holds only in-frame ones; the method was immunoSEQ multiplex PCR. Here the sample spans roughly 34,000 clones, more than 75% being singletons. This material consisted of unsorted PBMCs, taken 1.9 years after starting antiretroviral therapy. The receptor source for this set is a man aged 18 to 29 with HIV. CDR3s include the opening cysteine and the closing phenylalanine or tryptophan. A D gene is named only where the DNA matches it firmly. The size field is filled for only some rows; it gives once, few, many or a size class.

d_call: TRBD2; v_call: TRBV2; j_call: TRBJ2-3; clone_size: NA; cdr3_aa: CASSHPLAGPTDTQYF; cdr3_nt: TGTGCCAGCAGCCATCCTCTAGCGGGGCCCACAGATACGCAGTATTTT
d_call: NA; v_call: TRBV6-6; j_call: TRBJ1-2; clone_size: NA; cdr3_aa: CASSYQTAYGYTF; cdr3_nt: TGTGCCAGCAGTTACCAGACTGCCTATGGCTACACCTTC
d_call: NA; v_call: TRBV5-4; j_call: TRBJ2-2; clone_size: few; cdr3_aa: CASTPGQNTGELFF; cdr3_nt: TGTGCCAGCACCCCGGGACAGAACACCGGGGAGCTGTTTTTT
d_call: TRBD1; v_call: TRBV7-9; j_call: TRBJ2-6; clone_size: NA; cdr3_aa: CASSLYRGSGANVLTF; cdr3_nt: TGTGCCAGCAGCTTGTACAGGGGCTCTGGGGCCAACGTCCTGACTTTC
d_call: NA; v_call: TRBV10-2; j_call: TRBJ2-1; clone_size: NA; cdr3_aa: CASMGTQGYNEQFF; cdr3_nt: TGCGCCAGCATGGGTACCCAGGGGTACAATGAGCAGTTCTTC
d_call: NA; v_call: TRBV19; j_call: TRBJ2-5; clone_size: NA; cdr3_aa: CASSPTWEETQYF; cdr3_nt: TGTGCCAGTAGTCCTACTTGGGAAGAGACCCAGTACTTC
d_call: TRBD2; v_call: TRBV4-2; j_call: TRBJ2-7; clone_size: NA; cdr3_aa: CASSSGGAYEQYF; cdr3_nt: TGTGCCAGCAGTAGCGGGGGGGCCTACGAGCAGTACTTC
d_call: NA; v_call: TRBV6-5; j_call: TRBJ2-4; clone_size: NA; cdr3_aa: CVSSYLGSAAKNIQYF; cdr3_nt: TGTGTCAGCAGTTACCTCGGTTCAGCGGCCAAAAACATTCAGTACTTC
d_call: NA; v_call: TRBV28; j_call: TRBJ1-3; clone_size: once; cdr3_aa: CASSREVNTIYF; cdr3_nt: TGTGCCAGCAGTAGGGAGGTCAACACCATATATTTT
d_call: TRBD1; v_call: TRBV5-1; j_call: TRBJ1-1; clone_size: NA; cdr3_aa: CASSSGQGTMNTEAFF; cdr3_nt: TGCGCCAGCAGCTCAGGACAGGGAACCATGAACACTGAAGCTTTCTTT
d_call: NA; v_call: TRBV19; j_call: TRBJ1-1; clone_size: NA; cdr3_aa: CASSTGRGSNTEAFF; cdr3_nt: TGTGCCAGTAGTACTGGACGGGGTTCGAACACTGAAGCTTTCTTT
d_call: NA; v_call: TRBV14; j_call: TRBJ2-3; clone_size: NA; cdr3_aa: CASSQEVARDTQYF; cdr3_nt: TGTGCCAGCAGCCAAGAGGTCGCCCGAGATACGCAGTATTTT
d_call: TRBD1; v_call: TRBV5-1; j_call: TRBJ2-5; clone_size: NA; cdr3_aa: CASSVTGEETQYF; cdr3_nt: TGCGCCAGCAGCGTGACAGGGGAAGAGACCCAGTACTTC
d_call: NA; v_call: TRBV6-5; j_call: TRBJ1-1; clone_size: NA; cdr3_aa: CASSYSPPGEKTEAFF; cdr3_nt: TGTGCCAGCAGTTACTCCCCACCAGGGGAGAAAACTGAAGCTTTCTTT
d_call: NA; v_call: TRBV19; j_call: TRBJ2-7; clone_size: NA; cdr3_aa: CASSSLPLGGEQYF; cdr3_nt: TGTGCCAGTAGCTCCCTCCCCCTTGGAGGCGAGCAGTACTTC
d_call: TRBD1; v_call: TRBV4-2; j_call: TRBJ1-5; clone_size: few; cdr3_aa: CASSPVQGTGGNQPQHF; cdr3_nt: TGTGCCAGCAGCCCCGTCCAGGGGACAGGGGGTAATCAGCCCCAGCATTTT
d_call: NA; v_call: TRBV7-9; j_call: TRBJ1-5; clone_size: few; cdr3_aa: CASSPGMGSNQPQHF; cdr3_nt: TGTGCCAGCAGCCCCGGGATGGGGAGCAATCAGCCCCAGCATTTT
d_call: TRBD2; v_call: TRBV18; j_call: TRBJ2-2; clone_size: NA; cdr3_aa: CASSPPGTSEAGELFF; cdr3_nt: TGTGCCAGCTCACCACCGGGGACTAGTGAAGCCGGGGAGCTGTTTTTT
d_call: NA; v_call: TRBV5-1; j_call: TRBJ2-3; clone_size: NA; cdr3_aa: CASSLGSADTQYF; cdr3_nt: TGCGCCAGCAGCTTGGGCTCCGCGGATACGCAGTATTTT
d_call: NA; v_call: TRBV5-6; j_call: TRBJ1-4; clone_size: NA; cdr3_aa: CASSFQQQGQIEKLFF; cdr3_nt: TGTGCCAGCAGCTTCCAACAGCAGGGGCAAATTGAAAAACTGTTTTTT
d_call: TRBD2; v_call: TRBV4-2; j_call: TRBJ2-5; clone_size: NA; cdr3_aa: CASSQGGLAGGETQYF; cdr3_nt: TGTGCCAGCAGCCAAGGTGGACTAGCGGGGGGTGAGACCCAGTACTTC
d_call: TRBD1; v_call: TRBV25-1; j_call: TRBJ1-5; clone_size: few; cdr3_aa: CASSESGTVQPQHF; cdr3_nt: TGTGCCAGCAGTGAGTCCGGGACAGTTCAGCCCCAGCATTTT
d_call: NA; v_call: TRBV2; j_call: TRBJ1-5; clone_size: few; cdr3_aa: CASSLWGHQPQHF; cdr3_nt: TGTGCCAGCAGTCTCTGGGGGCATCAGCCCCAGCATTTT
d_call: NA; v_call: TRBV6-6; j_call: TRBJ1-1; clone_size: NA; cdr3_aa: CATLPGPRAEAFF; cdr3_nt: TGTGCCACCTTGCCTGGGCCGAGGGCTGAAGCTTTCTTT
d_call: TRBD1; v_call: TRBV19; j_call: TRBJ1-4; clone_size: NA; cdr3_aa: CASRSGTGDEKLFF; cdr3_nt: TGTGCCAGTAGATCCGGGACAGGGGATGAAAAACTGTTTTTT
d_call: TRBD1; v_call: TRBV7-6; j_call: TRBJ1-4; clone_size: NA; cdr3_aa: CASRQIGTGEKLFF; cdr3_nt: TGTGCCAGCAGGCAGATTGGGACAGGGGAAAAACTGTTTTTT
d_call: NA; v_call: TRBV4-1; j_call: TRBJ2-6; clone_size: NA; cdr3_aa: CASSQEGRGVSGANVLTF; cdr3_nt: TGCGCCAGCAGCCAAGAGGGTAGGGGAGTCTCTGGGGCCAACGTCCTGACTTTC
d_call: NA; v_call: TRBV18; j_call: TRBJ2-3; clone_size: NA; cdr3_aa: CASSPSITDTQYF; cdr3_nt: TGTGCCAGCTCACCGTCCATTACAGATACGCAGTATTTT
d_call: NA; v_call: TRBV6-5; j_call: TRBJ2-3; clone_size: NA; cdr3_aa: CASSYSERVTDTQYF; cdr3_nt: TGTGCCAGCAGTTACTCGGAGCGGGTCACAGATACGCAGTATTTT
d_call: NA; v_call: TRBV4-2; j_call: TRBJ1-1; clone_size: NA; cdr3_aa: CASSQAGQNTEAFF; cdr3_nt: TGTGCCAGCAGCCAGGCAGGGCAGAACACTGAAGCTTTCTTT
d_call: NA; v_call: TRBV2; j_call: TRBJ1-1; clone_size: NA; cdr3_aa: CASSEEGTIAPEAFF; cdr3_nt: TGTGCCAGCAGTGAAGAGGGTACCATAGCCCCTGAAGCTTTCTTT
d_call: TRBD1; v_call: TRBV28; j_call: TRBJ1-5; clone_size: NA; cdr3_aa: CASSSPRAGGEYSNQPQHF; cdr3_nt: TGTGCCAGCAGTTCCCCCAGGGCAGGGGGCGAGTATAGCAATCAGCCCCAGCATTTT
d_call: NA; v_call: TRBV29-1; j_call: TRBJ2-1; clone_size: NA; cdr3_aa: CSVGQHEQFF; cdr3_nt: TGCAGCGTTGGACAGCACGAGCAGTTCTTC
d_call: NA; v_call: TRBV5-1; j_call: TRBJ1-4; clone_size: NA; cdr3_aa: CASSFVGGGPIVKLFF; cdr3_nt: TGCGCCAGCAGCTTCGTTGGAGGGGGTCCAATCGTAAAACTGTTTTTT
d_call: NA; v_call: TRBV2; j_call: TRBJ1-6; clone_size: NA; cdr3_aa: CASKDDSYNSPLHF; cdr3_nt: TGTGCCAGCAAAGACGACTCCTATAATTCACCCCTCCACTTT
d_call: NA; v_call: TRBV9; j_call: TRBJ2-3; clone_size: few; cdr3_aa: CASSVEGSAYFTDTQYF; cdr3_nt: TGTGCCAGCAGCGTAGAGGGTAGCGCTTACTTCACAGATACGCAGTATTTT
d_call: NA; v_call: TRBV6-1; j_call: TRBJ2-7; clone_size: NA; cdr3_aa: CASSEGGAGWREQYF; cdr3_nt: TGTGCCAGCAGTGAAGGAGGGGCCGGGTGGCGGGAGCAGTACTTC
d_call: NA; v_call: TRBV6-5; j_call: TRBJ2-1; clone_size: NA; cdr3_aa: CASSDRAEDEQFF; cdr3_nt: TGTGCCAGCAGTGATAGGGCTGAGGATGAGCAGTTCTTC
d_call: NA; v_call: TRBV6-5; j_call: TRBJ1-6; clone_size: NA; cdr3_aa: CASRPDRFNSPLHF; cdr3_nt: TGTGCCAGCAGGCCCGACAGGTTTAATTCACCCCTCCACTTT
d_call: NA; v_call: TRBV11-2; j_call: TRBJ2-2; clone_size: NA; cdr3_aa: CASSLGPGNTGELFF; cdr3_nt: TGTGCCAGCAGCTTAGGCCCGGGGAACACCGGGGAGCTGTTTTTT
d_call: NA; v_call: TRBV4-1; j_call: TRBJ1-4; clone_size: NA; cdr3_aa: CASRPQGFTNEKLFF; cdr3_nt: TGCGCCAGCCGACCCCAGGGGTTTACTAATGAAAAACTGTTTTTT
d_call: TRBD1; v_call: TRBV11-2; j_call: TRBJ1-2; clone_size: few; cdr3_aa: CASSPRVEDRGYGYTF; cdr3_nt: TGTGCCAGCAGCCCCCGTGTCGAGGACAGGGGATATGGCTACACCTTC
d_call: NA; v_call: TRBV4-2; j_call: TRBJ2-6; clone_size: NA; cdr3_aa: CASSQDLSESFSGANVLTF; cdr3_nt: TGTGCCAGCAGCCAAGATCTTTCAGAATCATTCTCTGGGGCCAACGTCCTGACTTTC
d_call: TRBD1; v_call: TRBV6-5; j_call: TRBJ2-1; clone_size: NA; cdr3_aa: CASSRTGEANEQFF; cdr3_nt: TGTGCCAGCTCCAGGACAGGGGAAGCAAATGAGCAGTTCTTC
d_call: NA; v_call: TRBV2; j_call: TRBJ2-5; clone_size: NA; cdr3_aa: CASSRGQETQYF; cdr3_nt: TGTGCCAGCTCACGGGGGCAAGAGACCCAGTACTTC
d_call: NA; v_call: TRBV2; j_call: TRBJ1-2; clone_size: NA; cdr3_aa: CASSYTENYGYTF; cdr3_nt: TGTGCCAGCAGTTACACGGAAAACTATGGCTACACCTTC
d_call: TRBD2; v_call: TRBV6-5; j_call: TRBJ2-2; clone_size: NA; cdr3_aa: CASSKGTRHTGELFF; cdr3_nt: TGTGCCAGCAGCAAGGGGACTAGACACACCGGGGAGCTGTTTTTT
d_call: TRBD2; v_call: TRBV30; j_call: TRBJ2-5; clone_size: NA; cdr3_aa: CAWSPGGDPRETQYF; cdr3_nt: TGTGCCTGGAGTCCCGGGGGGGATCCCCGGGAGACCCAGTACTTC
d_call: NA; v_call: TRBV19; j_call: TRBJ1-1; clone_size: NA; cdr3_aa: CASSAGPNTEAFF; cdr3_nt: TGTGCCAGTAGTGCAGGCCCGAACACTGAAGCTTTCTTT
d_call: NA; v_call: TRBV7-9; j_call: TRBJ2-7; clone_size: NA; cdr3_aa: CASSLGQGGEQYF; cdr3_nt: TGTGCCAGCAGCTTAGGCCAGGGAGGCGAGCAGTACTTC